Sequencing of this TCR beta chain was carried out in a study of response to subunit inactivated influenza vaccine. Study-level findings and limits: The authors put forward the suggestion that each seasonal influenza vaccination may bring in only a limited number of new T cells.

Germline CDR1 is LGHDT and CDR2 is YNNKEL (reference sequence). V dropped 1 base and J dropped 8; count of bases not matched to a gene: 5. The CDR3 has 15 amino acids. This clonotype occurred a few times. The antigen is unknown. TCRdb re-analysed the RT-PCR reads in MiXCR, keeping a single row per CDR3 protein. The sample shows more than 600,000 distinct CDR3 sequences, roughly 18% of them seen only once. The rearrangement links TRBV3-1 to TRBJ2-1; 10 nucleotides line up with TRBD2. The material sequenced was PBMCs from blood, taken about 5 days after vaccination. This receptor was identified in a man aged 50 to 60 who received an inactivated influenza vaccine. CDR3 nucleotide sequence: TGTGCCAGCAGCCAAGGAAGCGGGAGGGATGATGAGCAGTTCTTC. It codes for CASSQGSGRDDEQFF.